The entry that follows covers one T cell receptor (beta chain) sequence. The entry originates in a study of radiotherapy plus CTLA-4 blockade in lung cancer. V was cut by 5 bases and J by 5 bases, with 10 bases left in between. CDR3 length: 13 residues. In germline, CDR1 is MNHEY, CDR2 SVGAGI. Assay used: immunoSEQ multiplex PCR; TCRdb lists only in-frame clones, some missing. The profile shows fewer than 40,000 clones, 70% to 80% of them singletons. The V gene is TRBV6-5, the J gene TRBJ1-5; no definite D call. The source of this sequence is a human donor with non-small cell lung cancer who had stable disease on radiotherapy plus ipilimumab. The specimen comprised peripheral blood, sampled from a patient treated with radiotherapy plus ipilimumab. This CDR3 is CASSVGGDQPQHF. The CDR3 coding sequence is TGTGCCAGCAGTGTAGGTGGGGATCAGCCCCAGCATTTT.